This T cell receptor (beta chain) was recorded in a study of cytomegalovirus exposure and HLA in healthy donors. The PCR had 60 Vbeta and 13 Jbeta primers. TCRdb keeps only in-frame clones here, not all; method: immunoSEQ multiplex PCR. The sample yields about 210,000 clones, around 83% seen once. The germline V gene has CDR1 MNHEY and CDR2 SMNVEV (reference sequence). The CDR3 spans 15 residues. V was pared by 5 bases and J by 1 base, with 6 bases of the junction left unmatched. This chain connects TRBV27 to TRBJ2-7; 9 nucleotides line up with TRBD1. The sequencing input was PBMCs. This clonotype originated in a woman aged 45-60 years in good health and CMV-seropositive. This CDR3 reads CASSPEQGASYEQYF. DNA for the CDR3: TGTGCCAGCAGTCCCGAACAGGGGGCATCCTACGAGCAGTACTTC.